The subject of this entry is one TCR beta chain. With V trimmed by 0 bases and J by 8 bases, 11 bases remained unmatched. Germline V gene lookup returns CDR1 SGHRS and CDR2 YFSETQ. CDR3 length: 17 amino acids. This sample was taken from a study of blood T cell repertoires in COVID-19. Study overall: Sites in the United States, Italy and Spain provided acute and convalescent COVID-19 samples.

Participants, about 18 to 90 years old, spanned 24 US areas. Recovery meant two consecutive negative NP/OP PCR tests, professional clearance, or resolved symptoms. The authors' processing: Estimation of nucleated cell counts relied on the amplification of reference gene primers. The protocol was immunoSEQ multiplex PCR, while the TCRdb copy is restricted to in-frame clones and leaves out a portion. The V and J calls and clone size are taken from that table; D and trimming were inferred from the DNA. The profile shows 220,000 or so clones, about 84% of them singletons. The chain is built from TRBV5-1 and TRBJ2-1, with 10 bases matching TRBD2. Material for sequencing was PBMCs or T cells enriched from blood (not recorded which). The source is a woman aged 45-65 years who had recovered from COVID-19. The CDR3 reads CASSLGELAGIGHEQFF. The CDR3 DNA sequence: TGCGCCAGCAGCTTGGGGGAACTAGCGGGGATAGGCCATGAGCAGTTCTTC. The complete variable domain, with remaining parts taken from reference TRBV5-1 and TRBJ2-1, reads KAGVTQTPRYLIKTRGQQVTLSCSPISGHRSVSWYQQTPGQGLQFLFEYFSETQRNKGNFPGRFSGRQFSNSRSEMNVSTLELGDSALYLCASSLGELAGIGHEQFFGPGTRLTVL.